The rows below give T cell receptor beta chains drawn from one sample of a study of blood T cell repertoires in COVID-19. Method: immunoSEQ multiplex PCR; TCRdb's copy keeps in-frame clones and lacks some. The sample contains roughly 65,000 clones, approximately 85% of which appear only once. The specimen sequenced was peripheral blood. The receptors come from a woman aged 80 or over with active or convalescent COVID-19. CDR3s include the opening cysteine and the closing phenylalanine or tryptophan. A D gene is named only where the DNA matches it firmly. Rows give clone size only sometimes, using once, few, many, or a class for an expanded clone.

CDR3 | DNA | V | size | J | D
CSASPPGHRDQPQHF | TGCAGTGCTAGTCCACCGGGACACCGGGATCAGCCCCAGCATTTT | TRBV20-1 | NA | TRBJ1-5 | NA
CASSAGGTSVGNEQFF | TGCGCCAGCAGCGCAGGAGGGACTAGCGTGGGTAATGAGCAGTTCTTC | TRBV5-1 | NA | TRBJ2-1 | TRBD2
CASSPYDRVGPNTEAFF | TGTGCCAGCTCACCGTACGACAGGGTTGGTCCGAACACTGAAGCTTTCTTT | TRBV18 | NA | TRBJ1-1 | TRBD1
CASSYDRGYGYTF | TGTGCCAGCAGTTACGACAGGGGCTATGGCTACACCTTC | TRBV7-3 | NA | TRBJ1-2 | TRBD1
CAITPTGELTEAFF | TGTGCCATCACTCCGACAGGGGAGCTCACTGAAGCTTTCTTT | TRBV10-3 | NA | TRBJ1-1 | TRBD1
CASSYGGFPQETQYF | TGTGCCAGCAGTTACGGAGGGTTCCCCCAAGAGACCCAGTACTTC | TRBV6-2/TRBV6-3 | NA | TRBJ2-5 | NA
CASSPNIRALYGYTF | TGTGCCAGCAGCCCTAATATCAGGGCCCTCTATGGCTACACCTTC | TRBV5-6 | few | TRBJ1-2 | NA
CASSSSGYGYTF | TGTGCCAGCAGCTCTTCAGGATATGGCTACACCTTC | TRBV5-6 | NA | TRBJ1-2 | NA
CASSVTGALGELFF | TGTGCCAGTAGTGTTACAGGGGCCCTGGGAGAACTGTTTTTT | TRBV19 | NA | TRBJ1-4 | TRBD1
CASSLAGGNTLHEQFF | TGTGCCAGCAGCTTAGCCGGGGGTAACACCCTTCATGAGCAGTTCTTC | TRBV7-2 | NA | TRBJ2-1 | NA
CASSYDTGPGELFF | TGTGCCAGCAGCTACGACACAGGCCCCGGGGAGCTGTTTTTT | TRBV11-2 | NA | TRBJ2-2 | NA
CASPRGGRPGDEQFF | TGTGCAAGTCCCCGGGGGGGGAGGCCAGGAGATGAGCAGTTCTTC | TRBV12-2 | NA | TRBJ2-1 | NA
CASSPGAWNTEAFF | TGTGCCAGCTCACCGGGGGCTTGGAACACTGAAGCTTTCTTT | TRBV18 | NA | TRBJ1-1 | NA
CASSARSGREGEKLFF | TGTGCCAGCAGCGCCCGGTCGGGCAGGGAAGGGGAAAAACTGTTTTTT | TRBV9 | NA | TRBJ1-4 | NA
CASSEGTGVYNEQFF | TGTGCCAGCAGTGAAGGGACAGGGGTATACAATGAGCAGTTCTTC | TRBV2 | NA | TRBJ2-1 | TRBD1
CATTQVGGRGAPLRALYGYTF | TGTGCCACCACCCAAGTCGGGGGGCGCGGGGCTCCCTTAAGGGCCCTTTATGGCTACACCTTC | TRBV15 | large | TRBJ1-2 | NA
CASSADRWAETQYF | TGTGCCAGCTCAGCGGACAGGTGGGCAGAGACCCAGTACTTC | TRBV27 | NA | TRBJ2-5 | TRBD1
CAISDREGQPQHF | TGTGCCATCTCGGACAGGGAAGGTCAGCCCCAGCATTTT | TRBV19 | NA | TRBJ1-5 | TRBD1